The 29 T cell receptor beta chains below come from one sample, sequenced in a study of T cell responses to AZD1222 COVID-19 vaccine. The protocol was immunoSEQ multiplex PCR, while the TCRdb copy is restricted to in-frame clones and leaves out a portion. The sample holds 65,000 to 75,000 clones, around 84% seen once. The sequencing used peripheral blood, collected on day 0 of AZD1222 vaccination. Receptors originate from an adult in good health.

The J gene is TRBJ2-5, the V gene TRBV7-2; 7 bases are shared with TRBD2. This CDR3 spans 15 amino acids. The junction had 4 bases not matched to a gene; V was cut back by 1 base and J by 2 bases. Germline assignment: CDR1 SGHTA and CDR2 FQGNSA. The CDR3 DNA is TGTGCCAGCAGCTTAGGCTTTAGCGGGCAAGAGACCCAGTACTTC. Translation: CASSLGFSGQETQYF.

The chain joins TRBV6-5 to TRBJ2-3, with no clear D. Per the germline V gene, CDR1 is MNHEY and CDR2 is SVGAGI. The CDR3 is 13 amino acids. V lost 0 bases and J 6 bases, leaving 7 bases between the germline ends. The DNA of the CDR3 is TGTGCCAGCAGTTACTCGTCATTCGATACGCAGTATTTT. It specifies CASSYSSFDTQYF.

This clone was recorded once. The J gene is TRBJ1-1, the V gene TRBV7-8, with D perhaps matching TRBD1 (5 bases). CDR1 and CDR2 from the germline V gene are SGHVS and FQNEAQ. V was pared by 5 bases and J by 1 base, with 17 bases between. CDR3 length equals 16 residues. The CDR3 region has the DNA TGTGCCAGCAGCCTCTCGGCCGGGACGGGGAACACTGAAGCTTTCTTT. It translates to CASSLSAGTGNTEAFF.

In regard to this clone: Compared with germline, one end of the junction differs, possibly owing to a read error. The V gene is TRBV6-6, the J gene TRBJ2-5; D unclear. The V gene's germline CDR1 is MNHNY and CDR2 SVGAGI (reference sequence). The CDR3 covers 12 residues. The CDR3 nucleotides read TGTGCCAGCAGTCCAGAGCAAGAAACCCAGTACTTC. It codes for CASSPEQETQYF.

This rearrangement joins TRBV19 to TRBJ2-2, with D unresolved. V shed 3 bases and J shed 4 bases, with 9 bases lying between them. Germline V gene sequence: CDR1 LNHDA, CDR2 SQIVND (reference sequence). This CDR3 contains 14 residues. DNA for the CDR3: TGTGCCAGTAGTATCTACTCGGGCACCGGGGAGCTGTTTTTT. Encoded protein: CASSIYSGTGELFF.

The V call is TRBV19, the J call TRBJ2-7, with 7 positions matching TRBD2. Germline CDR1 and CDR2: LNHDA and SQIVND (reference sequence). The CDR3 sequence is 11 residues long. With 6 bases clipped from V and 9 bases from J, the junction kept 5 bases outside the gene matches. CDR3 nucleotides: TGTGCCAGTAGGCACCGGGAGGTGCAGTACTTC. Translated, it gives CASRHREVQYF. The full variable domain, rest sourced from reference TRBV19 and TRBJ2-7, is DGGITQSPKYLFRKEGQNVTLSCEQNLNHDAMYWYRQDPGQGLRLIYYSQIVNDFQKGDIAEGYSVSREKKESFPLTVTSAQKNPTAFYLCASRHREVQYFGPGTRLTVT.

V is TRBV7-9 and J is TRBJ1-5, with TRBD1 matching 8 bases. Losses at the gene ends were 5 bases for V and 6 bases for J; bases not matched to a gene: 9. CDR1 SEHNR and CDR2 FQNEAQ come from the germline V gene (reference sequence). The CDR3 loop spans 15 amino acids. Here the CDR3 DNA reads TGTGCCAGCAGCGGCAGGGGGCAGGTGGGTCAGCCCCAGCATTTT. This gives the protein CASSGRGQVGQPQHF.

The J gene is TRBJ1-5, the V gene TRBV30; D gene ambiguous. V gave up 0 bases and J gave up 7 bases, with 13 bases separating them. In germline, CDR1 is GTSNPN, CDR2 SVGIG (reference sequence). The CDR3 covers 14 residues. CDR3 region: CAWSVGGVGQPQHF. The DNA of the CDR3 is TGTGCCTGGAGTGTTGGTGGGGTTGGCCAGCCCCAGCATTTT.

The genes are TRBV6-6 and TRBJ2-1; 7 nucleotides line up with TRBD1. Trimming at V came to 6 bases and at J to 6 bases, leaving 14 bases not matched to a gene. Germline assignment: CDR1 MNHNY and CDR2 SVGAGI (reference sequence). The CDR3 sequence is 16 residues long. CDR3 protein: CASSSGTARRGNEQFF. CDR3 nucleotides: TGTGCCAGCAGCTCCGGGACAGCTAGACGGGGCAATGAGCAGTTCTTC.

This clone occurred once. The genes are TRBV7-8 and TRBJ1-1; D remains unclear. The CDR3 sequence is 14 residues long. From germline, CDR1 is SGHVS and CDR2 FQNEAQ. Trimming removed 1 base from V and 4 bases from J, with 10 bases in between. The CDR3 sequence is CASSLGEVATEAFF. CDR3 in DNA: TGTGCCAGCAGCTTAGGAGAGGTTGCCACTGAAGCTTTCTTT.

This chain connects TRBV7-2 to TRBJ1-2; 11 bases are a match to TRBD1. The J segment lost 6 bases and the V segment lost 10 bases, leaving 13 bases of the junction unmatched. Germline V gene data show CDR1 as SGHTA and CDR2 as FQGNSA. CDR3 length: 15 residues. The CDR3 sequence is CATSTGTGGIDGYTF. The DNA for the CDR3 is TGTGCCACTTCTACCGGGACAGGGGGAATTGATGGCTACACCTTC. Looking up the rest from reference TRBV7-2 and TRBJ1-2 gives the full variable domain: GAGVSQSPSNKVTEKGKDVELRCDPISGHTALYWYRQSLGQGLEFLIYFQGNSAPDKSGLPSDRFSAERTGGSVSTLTIQRTQQEDSAVYLCATSTGTGGIDGYTFGSGTRLTVV.

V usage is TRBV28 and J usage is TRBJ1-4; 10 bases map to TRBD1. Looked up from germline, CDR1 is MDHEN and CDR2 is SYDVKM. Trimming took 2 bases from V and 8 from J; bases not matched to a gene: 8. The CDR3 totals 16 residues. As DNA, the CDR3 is TGTGCCAGCAGTTTAGTAATGGGACAGGGGAGCGAAAAACTGTTTTTT. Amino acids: CASSLVMGQGSEKLFF.

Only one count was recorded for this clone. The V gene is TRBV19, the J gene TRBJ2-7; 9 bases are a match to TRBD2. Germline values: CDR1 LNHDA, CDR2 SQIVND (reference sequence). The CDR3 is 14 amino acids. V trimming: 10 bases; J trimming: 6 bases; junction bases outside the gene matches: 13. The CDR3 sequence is CATSAGTSLIEQYF. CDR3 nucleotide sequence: TGTGCCACATCCGCCGGGACTAGCTTAATCGAGCAGTACTTC.

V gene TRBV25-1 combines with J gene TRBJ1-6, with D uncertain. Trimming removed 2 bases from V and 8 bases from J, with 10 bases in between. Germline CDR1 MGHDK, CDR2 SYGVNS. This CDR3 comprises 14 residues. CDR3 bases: TGTGCCAGCAGTGAACGTAGAAGGGATTCACCCCTCCACTTT. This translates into CASSERRRDSPLHF. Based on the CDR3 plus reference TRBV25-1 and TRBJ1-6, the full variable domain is EADIYQTPRYLVIGTGKKITLECSQTMGHDKMYWYQQDPGMELHLIHYSYGVNSTEKGDLSSESTVSRIRTEHFPLTLESARPSHTSQYLCASSERRRDSPLHFGNGTRLTVT.

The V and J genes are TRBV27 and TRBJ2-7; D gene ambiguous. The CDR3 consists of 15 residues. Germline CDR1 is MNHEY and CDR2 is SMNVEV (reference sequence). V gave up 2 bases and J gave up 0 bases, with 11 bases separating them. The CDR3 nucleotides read TGTGCCAGCAGTTTAATCCCTCTCAACTCCTACGAGCAGTACTTC. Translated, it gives CASSLIPLNSYEQYF.

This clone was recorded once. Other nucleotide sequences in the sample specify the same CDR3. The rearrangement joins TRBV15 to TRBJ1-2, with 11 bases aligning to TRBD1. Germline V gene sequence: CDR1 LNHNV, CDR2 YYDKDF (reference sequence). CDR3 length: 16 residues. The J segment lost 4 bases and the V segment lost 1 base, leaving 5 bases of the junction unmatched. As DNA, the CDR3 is TGTGCCACCAGCAGAGTAGGACAGGGGGCTGGCTATGGCTACACCTTC. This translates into CATSRVGQGAGYGYTF.

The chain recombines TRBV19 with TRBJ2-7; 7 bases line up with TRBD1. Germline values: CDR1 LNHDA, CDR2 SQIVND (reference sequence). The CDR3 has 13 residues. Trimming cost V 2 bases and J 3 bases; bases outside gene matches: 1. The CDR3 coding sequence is TGTGCCAGTAGTATAAACAGGGGCTACGAGCAGTACTTC. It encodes CASSINRGYEQYF.

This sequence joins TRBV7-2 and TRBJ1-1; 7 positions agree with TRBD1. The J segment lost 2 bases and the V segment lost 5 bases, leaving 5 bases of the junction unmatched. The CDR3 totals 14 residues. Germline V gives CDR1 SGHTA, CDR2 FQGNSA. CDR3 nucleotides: TGTGCCAGCAGCCTAAGACAGGGCAACACTGAAGCTTTCTTT. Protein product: CASSLRQGNTEAFF.

CDR3 sequence (DNA): TGTGCCAGCAGCCCTCGACAAGACACCGGGGAGCTGTTTTTT. It translates to CASSPRQDTGELFF. This chain joins TRBV7-8 and TRBJ2-2; D remains unclear. Trimming took 5 bases from V and 3 from J, leaving 10 bases between them. This CDR3 has 14 amino acids. Per the germline V gene, CDR1 is SGHVS and CDR2 is FQNEAQ.

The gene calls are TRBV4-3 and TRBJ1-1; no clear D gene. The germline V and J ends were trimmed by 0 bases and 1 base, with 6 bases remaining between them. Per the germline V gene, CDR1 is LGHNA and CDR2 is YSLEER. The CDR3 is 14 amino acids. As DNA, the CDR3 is TGCGCCAGCAGCCAAGATTCCACGAACACTGAAGCTTTCTTT. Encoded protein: CASSQDSTNTEAFF.

In DNA, the CDR3 is TGTGCCAGCAGCGTAGGAGTTGGGGCTAGCGGCCTCACAGATACGCAGTATTTT. Translated: CASSVGVGASGLTDTQYF. This chain connects TRBV9 to TRBJ2-3, with 7 bases that match TRBD2. The CDR3 extends over 18 amino acids. CDR1 SGDLS and CDR2 YYNGEE come from the germline V gene. The V segment lost 0 bases and the J segment 2 bases; nucleotides outside the gene matches: 12.

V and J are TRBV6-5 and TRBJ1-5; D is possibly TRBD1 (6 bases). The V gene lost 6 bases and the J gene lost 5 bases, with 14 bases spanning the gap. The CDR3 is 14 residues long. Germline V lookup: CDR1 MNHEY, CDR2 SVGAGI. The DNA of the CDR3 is TGTGCCAGCAGCCCCTCCGGGGGCTATCAGCCCCAGCATTTT. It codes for CASSPSGGYQPQHF.

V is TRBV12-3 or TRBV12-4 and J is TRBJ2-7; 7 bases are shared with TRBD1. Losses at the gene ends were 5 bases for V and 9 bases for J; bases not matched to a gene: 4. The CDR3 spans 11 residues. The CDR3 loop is CASSPGQAQYF. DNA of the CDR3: TGTGCCAGCAGTCCAGGACAGGCGCAGTACTTC.

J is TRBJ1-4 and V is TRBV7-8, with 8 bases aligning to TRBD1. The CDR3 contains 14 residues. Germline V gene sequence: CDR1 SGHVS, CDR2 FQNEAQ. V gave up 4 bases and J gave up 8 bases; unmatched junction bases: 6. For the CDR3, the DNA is TGTGCCAGCAGCTCGGGACAGGTTAAAGAAAAACTGTTTTTT. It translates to CASSSGQVKEKLFF.

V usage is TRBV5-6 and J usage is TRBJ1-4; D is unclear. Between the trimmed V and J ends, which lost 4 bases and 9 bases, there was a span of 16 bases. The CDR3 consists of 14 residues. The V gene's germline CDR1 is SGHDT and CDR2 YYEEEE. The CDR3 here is CASSQVQQRQKLFF. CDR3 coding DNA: TGTGCCAGCAGCCAAGTCCAGCAGAGACAAAAACTGTTTTTT.

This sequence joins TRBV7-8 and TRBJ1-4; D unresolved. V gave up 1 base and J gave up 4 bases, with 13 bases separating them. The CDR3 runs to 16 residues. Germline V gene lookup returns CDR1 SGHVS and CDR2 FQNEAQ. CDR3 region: CASSLVGGVFNEKLFF. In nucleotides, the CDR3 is TGTGCCAGCAGCTTAGTGGGTGGGGTCTTTAATGAAAAACTGTTTTTT.

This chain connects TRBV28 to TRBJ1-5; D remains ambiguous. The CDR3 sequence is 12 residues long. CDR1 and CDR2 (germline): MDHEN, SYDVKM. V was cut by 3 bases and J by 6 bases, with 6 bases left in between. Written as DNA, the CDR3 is TGTGCCAGCAGTTTGATGGGTCAGCCCCAGCATTTT. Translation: CASSLMGQPQHF.

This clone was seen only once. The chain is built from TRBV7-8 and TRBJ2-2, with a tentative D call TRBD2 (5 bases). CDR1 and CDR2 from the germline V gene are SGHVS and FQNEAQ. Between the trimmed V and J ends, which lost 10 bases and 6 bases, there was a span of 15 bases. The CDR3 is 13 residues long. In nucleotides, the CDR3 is TGTGCCACCAAGGGAGCAGGACCCGGGGAGCTGTTTTTT. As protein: CATKGAGPGELFF.

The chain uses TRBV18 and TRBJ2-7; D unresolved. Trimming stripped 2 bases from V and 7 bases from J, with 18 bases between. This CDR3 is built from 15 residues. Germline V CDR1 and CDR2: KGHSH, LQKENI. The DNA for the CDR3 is TGTGCCAGCTCACCAGATGTCAATCTCTTGTGGGAGCAGTACTTC. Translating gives CASSPDVNLLWEQYF.